The text below deals with one TCR beta chain. TCRdb keeps only in-frame clones here, not all; method: immunoSEQ multiplex PCR. In the table there are about 84,000 clones, around 85% of which are singletons. Trimming pared 0 bases from V and 5 bases from J, leaving 6 bases between. The length of the CDR3 is 13 residues. Germline V gene lookup returns CDR1 KGHDR and CDR2 SFDVKD. Both about-4-week and about-12-week second-dose recipients were combined. The record originates from a study of T cell responses to AZD1222 COVID-19 vaccine. The sequenced sample was peripheral blood, obtained 28 days after the second AZD1222 dose. The origin of this receptor is an adult who received the AZD1222 COVID-19 vaccine. This chain joins TRBV24-1 and TRBJ1-1, with D possibly being TRBD1 (5 bases). The CDR3: CATSDLRGTEAFF. The DNA of the CDR3 is TGTGCCACCAGTGATTTGCGGGGGACTGAAGCTTTCTTT.